This T cell receptor beta chain derives from a study of blood T cell repertoires in COVID-19. About the study: COVID-19 samples collected from the United States, Italy and Spain covered acute and convalescent phases. T cells, B-cell-depleted T cells, or PBMCs provided the cDNA or gDNA that served as material.

The CDR3 contains 14 residues. Deletions cut 5 bases from V and 1 base from J, with 12 bases between. The V gene's germline CDR1 is SGHAT and CDR2 FQNNGV. Authors' analysis steps: For nucleated cells, counts were estimated from reference gene primer amplification. The protocol was immunoSEQ multiplex PCR, while the TCRdb copy is restricted to in-frame clones and leaves out a portion. That table furnishes V, J and clone size, whereas the DNA furnished D and trimming. Found here are just over 70,000 clones, about three quarters of them singletons; the top ten hold less than 40%. The chain couples TRBV11-2 to TRBJ2-7, with D perhaps TRBD1 (5 bases). The specimen sequenced was peripheral blood. The sequence came from a woman between 65 and 79 years old with acute or convalescent COVID-19. CDR3 nucleotides: TGTGCCAGCAGCCCGGCGGCAGGGTCCTACGAGCAGTACTTC. Protein: CASSPAAGSYEQYF.